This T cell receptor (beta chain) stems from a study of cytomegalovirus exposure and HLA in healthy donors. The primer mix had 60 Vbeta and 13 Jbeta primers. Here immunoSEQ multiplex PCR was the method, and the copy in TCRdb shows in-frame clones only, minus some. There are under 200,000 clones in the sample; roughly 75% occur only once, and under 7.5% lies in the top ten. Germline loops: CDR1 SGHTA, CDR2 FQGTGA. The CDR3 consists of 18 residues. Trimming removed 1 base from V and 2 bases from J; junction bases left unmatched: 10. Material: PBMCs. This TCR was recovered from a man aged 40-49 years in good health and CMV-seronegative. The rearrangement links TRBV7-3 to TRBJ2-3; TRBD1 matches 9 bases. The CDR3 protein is CASSLKGVGQGYTDTQYF. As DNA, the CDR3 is TGTGCCAGCAGCTTAAAAGGAGTGGGACAGGGATACACAGATACGCAGTATTTT.